The present TCR beta chain was sequenced within a study of T cell responses to AZD1222 COVID-19 vaccine. About this clone: A read error may produce the germline difference seen at one junction end.

Clones were sequenced by immunoSEQ multiplex PCR, and TCRdb holds only the in-frame ones, with some missing. The table includes about 120,000 clones, roughly 88% detected once. The source material was peripheral blood, sampled on day 0 of AZD1222 vaccination. The clonotype originates from an adult in good health.

The chain's CDR3 is CASTGGYALDF. The CDR3, as DNA: TGTGCCAGCACGGGTGGATACGCTTTGGACTTC. This chain uses TRBV25-1 with TRBJ2-7; no clear D. Germline lookup yields CDR1 MGHDK and CDR2 SYGVNS. This CDR3 region has 11 residues.